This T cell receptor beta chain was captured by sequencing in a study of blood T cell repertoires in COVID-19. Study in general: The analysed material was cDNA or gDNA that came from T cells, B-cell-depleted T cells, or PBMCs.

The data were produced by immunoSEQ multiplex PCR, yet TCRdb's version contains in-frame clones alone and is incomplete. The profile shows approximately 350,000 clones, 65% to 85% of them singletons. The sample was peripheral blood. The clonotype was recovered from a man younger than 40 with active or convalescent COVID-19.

The CDR3 DNA sequence: TGTGCCAGCAGCTTAGAAGTTCTAGCGGCTAGGGAGACCCAGTACTTC. This gives the protein CASSLEVLAARETQYF. The chain uses TRBV7-6 and TRBJ2-5; 7 nucleotides align to TRBD2. From germline, CDR1 is SGHVS and CDR2 FNYEAQ. J was trimmed by 5 bases and V by 1 base; bases with no gene match: 10. The CDR3 covers 16 residues.